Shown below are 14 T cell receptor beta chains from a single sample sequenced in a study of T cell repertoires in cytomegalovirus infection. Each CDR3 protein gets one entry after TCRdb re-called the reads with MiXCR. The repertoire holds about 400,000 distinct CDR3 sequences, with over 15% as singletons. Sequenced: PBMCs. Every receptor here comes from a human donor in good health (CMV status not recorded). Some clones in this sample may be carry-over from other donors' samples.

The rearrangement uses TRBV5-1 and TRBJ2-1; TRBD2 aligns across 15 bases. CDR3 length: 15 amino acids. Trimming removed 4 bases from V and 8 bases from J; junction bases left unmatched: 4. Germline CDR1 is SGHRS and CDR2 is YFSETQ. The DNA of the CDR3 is TGCGCCAGCAGCGCGGGACTAGCGGGAGGTGATGAGCAGTTCTTC. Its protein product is CASSAGLAGGDEQFF.

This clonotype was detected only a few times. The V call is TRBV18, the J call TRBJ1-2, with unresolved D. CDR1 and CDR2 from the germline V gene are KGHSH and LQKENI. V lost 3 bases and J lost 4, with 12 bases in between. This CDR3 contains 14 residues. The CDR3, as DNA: TGTGCCAGCTCACCCAGCATAGGAACCTATGGCTACACCTTC. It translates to CASSPSIGTYGYTF.

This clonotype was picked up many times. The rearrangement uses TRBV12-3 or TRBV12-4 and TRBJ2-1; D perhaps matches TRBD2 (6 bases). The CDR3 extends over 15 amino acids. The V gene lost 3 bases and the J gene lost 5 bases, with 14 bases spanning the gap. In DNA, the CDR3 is TGTGCCAGCAGTTTGTTCGGGAGTATTGACAATGAGCAGTTCTTC. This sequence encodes CASSLFGSIDNEQFF.

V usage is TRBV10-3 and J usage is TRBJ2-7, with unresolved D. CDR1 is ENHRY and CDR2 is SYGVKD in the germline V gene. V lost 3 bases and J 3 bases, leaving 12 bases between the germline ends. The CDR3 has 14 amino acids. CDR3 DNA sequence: TGTGCCATCAGTGAACGGACCGTGGGCTACGAGCAGTACTTC. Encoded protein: CAISERTVGYEQYF.

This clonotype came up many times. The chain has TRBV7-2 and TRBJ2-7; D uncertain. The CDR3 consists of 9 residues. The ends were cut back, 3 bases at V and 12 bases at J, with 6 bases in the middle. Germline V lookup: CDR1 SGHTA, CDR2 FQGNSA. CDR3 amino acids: CASSFGLYF. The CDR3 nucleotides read TGTGCCAGCAGCTTCGGGCTGTACTTC.

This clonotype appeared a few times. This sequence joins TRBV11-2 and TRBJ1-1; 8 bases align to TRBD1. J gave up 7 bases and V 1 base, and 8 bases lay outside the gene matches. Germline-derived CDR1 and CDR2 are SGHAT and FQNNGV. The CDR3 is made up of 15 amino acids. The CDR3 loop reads CASSLAGGNYDEAFF. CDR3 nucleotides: TGTGCCAGCAGCTTAGCAGGGGGCAATTATGATGAAGCTTTCTTT. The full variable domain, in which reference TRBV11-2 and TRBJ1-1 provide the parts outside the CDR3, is EAGVAQSPRYKIIEKRQSVAFWCNPISGHATLYWYQQILGQGPKLLIQFQNNGVVDDSQLPKDRFSAERLKGVDSTLKIQPAKLEDSAVYLCASSLAGGNYDEAFFGQGTRLTVV.

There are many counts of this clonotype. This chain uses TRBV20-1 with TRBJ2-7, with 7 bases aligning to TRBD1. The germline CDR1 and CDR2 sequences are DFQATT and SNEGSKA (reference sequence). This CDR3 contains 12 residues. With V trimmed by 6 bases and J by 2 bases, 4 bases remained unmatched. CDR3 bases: TGCAGTGCCAGGGACAGAACCTACGAGCAGTACTTC. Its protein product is CSARDRTYEQYF.

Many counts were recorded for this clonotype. CDR3 bases: TGTGCCAGCAGCTTACGATTGAGGGGTTCGAAGACTGAAGCTTTCTTT. This sequence encodes CASSLRLRGSKTEAFF. V and J are TRBV7-2 and TRBJ1-1; a weak D match, TRBD1 (5 bases). Germline values: CDR1 SGHTA, CDR2 FQGNSA. The ends were cut back, 2 bases at V and 5 bases at J, with 18 bases in the middle. This CDR3 contains 16 residues.

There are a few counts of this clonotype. Here the CDR3 DNA reads TGTGCCAGCAGTGTAACGGCGTTTCAGCCCCAGCATTTT. It translates to CASSVTAFQPQHF. The rearrangement links TRBV2 to TRBJ1-5; D not certain. The CDR3 covers 13 residues. With 4 bases removed from V and 6 bases from J, the gap between germline ends came to 10 bases. Germline V gene sequence: CDR1 SNHLY, CDR2 FYNNEI.

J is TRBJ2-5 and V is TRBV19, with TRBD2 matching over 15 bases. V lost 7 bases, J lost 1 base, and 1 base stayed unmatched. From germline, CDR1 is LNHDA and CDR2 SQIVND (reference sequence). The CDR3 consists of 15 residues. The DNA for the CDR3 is TGTGCCAGTAAGGGACTAGCGGGAGGCCAAGAGACCCAGTACTTC. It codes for CASKGLAGGQETQYF.

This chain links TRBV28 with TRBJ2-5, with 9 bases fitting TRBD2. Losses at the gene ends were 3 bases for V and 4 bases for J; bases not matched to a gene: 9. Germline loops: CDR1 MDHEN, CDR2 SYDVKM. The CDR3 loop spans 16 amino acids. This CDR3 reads CASSFASGKHLETQYF. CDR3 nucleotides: TGTGCCAGCAGTTTCGCTAGCGGGAAGCACCTAGAGACCCAGTACTTC.

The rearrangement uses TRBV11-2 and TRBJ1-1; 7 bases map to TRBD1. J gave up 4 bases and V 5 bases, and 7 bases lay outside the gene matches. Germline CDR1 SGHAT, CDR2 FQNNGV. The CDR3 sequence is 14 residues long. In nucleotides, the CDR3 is TGTGCCAGCAGCCGACAGGGTGGGGGCACTGAAGCTTTCTTT. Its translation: CASSRQGGGTEAFF.

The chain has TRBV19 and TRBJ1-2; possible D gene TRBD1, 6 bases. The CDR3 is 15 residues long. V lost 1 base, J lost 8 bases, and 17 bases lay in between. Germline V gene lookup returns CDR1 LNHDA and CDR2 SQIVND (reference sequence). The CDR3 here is CASSIARVYREGYTF. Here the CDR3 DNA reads TGTGCCAGTAGTATAGCCCGCGTTTACAGGGAGGGCTACACCTTC.

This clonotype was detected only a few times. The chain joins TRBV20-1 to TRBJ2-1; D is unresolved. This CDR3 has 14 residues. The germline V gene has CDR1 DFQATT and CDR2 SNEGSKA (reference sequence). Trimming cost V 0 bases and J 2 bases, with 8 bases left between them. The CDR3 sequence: CSAREPNAYNEQFF. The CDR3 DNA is TGCAGTGCTAGAGAACCCAATGCCTACAATGAGCAGTTCTTC.